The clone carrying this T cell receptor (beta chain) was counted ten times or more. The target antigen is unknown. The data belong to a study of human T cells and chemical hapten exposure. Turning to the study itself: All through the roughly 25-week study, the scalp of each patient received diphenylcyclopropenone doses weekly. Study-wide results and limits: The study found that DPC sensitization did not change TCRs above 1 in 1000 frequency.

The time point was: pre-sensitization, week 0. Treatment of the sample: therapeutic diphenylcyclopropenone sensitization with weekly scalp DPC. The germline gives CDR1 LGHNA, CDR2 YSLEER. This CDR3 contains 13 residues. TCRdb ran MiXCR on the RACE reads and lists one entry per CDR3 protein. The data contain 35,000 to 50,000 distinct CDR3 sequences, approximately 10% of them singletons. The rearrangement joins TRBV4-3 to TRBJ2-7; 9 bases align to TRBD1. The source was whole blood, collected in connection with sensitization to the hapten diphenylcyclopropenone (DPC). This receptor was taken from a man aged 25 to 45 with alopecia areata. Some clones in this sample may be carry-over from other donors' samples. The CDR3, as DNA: TGCGTCCGAAAGGGACAGGGTTCCTACGAGCAGTACGTC. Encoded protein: CVRKGQGSYEQYV.